This is a list of T cell receptor beta chains from one sample in a study of T cell repertoires in cytomegalovirus infection. TCRdb redid the calling of the reads with MiXCR, one entry per CDR3 protein. The table records 380,000 or so distinct CDR3 sequences, approximately 35% of them present only once. These receptors have no identified antigens. Specimen: cultured PBMCs, collected from culture after CMV antigen stimulation. These receptors all come from a human donor in good health (CMV status not recorded). Some clones in this sample may be carry-over from other donors' samples. Each CDR3 is given without its conserved first and last residue.

J | V | CDR3
TRBJ2-5 | TRBV7-2 | ASSWIATREGETQY
TRBJ2-7 | TRBV7-2 | ASSLGQTSYEQY
TRBJ2-3 | TRBV6-2/TRBV6-3 | ASTGLLTDTQY
TRBJ2-1 | TRBV20-1 | SAQRSGYNEQF
TRBJ1-5 | TRBV7-9 | ASSRGLNQPQH
TRBJ2-7 | TRBV6-8 | ASSFSTGTTYEQY
TRBJ2-1 | TRBV19 | ASSIMSSYNEQF
TRBJ2-7 | TRBV2 | ASRGGRASYEQY
TRBJ2-1 | TRBV25-1 | ASSQPGPYNEQF
TRBJ2-5 | TRBV12-3/TRBV12-4 | ASSLLGGSTQETQY
TRBJ1-6 | TRBV14 | ASSPREGSSYNSPLH
TRBJ2-5 | TRBV5-1 | ASSQGLAGGPDETQY
TRBJ1-1 | TRBV7-9 | ASSLSVRNTEAF
TRBJ1-2 | TRBV29-1 | SVERGLQGYT
TRBJ1-2 | TRBV9 | ASSGTRYT
TRBJ1-5 | TRBV6-1 | ASSEPGFNQPQH
TRBJ2-1 | TRBV7-6 | ASTGTSLILPPRNEQF
TRBJ2-1 | TRBV6-2/TRBV6-3 | ASSYPQVHEQF
TRBJ2-2 | TRBV6-4 | ASSPQGAGELF
TRBJ2-5 | TRBV7-2 | ASSLQGLRGGETQY